These T cell receptor beta chains were read from a single sample in a study of blood T cell repertoires in COVID-19. The table came from immunoSEQ multiplex PCR; TCRdb's copy has only in-frame clones and leaves some out. The sample consists of a few hundred thousand clones, about 88% of them appearing once. The sample taken for sequencing was peripheral blood. The receptors shown here come from a middle-aged woman who had recovered from COVID-19. Each CDR3 is given with its conserved first and last residue. D genes are given only for firm matches. Clone size is given for some rows only: seen once, a few or many times, or a class if the clone is expanded.

V: TRBV3-1/TRBV3-2; D: TRBD1; size: -; J: TRBJ1-1; DNA: TGTGCCAGCAGCCATGTGACAGGGGATACCAAAGCTTTCTTT; CDR3: CASSHVTGDTKAFF
V: TRBV10-3; D: TRBD1; size: -; J: TRBJ1-2; DNA: TGTGCCTCGAATCCACCAGGGGGCTATGGCTACACCTTC; CDR3: CASNPPGGYGYTF
V: TRBV29-1; D: -; size: few; J: TRBJ2-7; DNA: TGCAGCGTTACTACCGGGACAATCCCCTACGAGCAGTACTTC; CDR3: CSVTTGTIPYEQYF
V: TRBV28; D: -; size: -; J: TRBJ1-1; DNA: TGTGCCAGCAGTCCGGAGCCAGGGTTTACTGAAGCTTTCTTT; CDR3: CASSPEPGFTEAFF
V: TRBV6-5; D: -; size: -; J: TRBJ1-6; DNA: TGTGCCAGCAGTTATGGAGGAGTCCAAATTCGTTCACCCCTCCACTTT; CDR3: CASSYGGVQIRSPLHF
V: TRBV6-5; D: -; size: -; J: TRBJ1-6; DNA: TGTGCCAGCAGCTCCGCGGGGGCCCTCCACTTT; CDR3: CASSSAGALHF
V: TRBV19; D: -; size: -; J: TRBJ1-1; DNA: TGTGCCAGTTCGTACGGACAGCAAAACACTGAAGCTTTCTTT; CDR3: CASSYGQQNTEAFF
V: TRBV6-6; D: TRBD1; size: -; J: TRBJ1-1; DNA: TGTGCCAGCAGTTACTCGTCAGGGGGAGCTTTCTTT; CDR3: CASSYSSGGAFF
V: TRBV2; D: -; size: -; J: TRBJ1-1; DNA: TGTGCCAGCAGTGAAGGGCAGGGGCTAATGACTGAAGCTTTCTTT; CDR3: CASSEGQGLMTEAFF
V: TRBV6-5; D: -; size: -; J: TRBJ1-2; DNA: TGTGCCGCTGGAGGGAAGTTCGGTGGCTACACCTTC; CDR3: CAAGGKFGGYTF
V: TRBV4-3; D: -; size: -; J: TRBJ1-4; DNA: TGCGCCAGCAGCCAAGCGTTGGACTACCTTGTTGCAACTAATGAAAAACTGTTTTTT; CDR3: CASSQALDYLVATNEKLFF
V: TRBV9; D: -; size: -; J: TRBJ1-6; DNA: TGTGCCAGCAGCGCCACACCACAGCATAATTCACCCCTCCACTTT; CDR3: CASSATPQHNSPLHF
V: TRBV9; D: -; size: -; J: TRBJ1-1; DNA: TGTGCCAGCAGCGTTTTCCAGAACACTGAAGCTTTCTTT; CDR3: CASSVFQNTEAFF
V: TRBV19; D: -; size: once; J: TRBJ2-1; DNA: TGTGCCAGTACTCCCCCACCCACCGGTTACAATGAGCAGTTCTTC; CDR3: CASTPPPTGYNEQFF
V: TRBV6-2/TRBV6-3; D: -; size: -; J: TRBJ2-4; DNA: TGTGCCAGCAGTTACAGAGGAGGTCTAGCCAAAAACATTCAGTACTTC; CDR3: CASSYRGGLAKNIQYF
V: TRBV9; D: -; size: -; J: TRBJ2-7; DNA: TGTGCCAGCAGCGCGGGGGACGCCCGCTACGAGCAGTACTTC; CDR3: CASSAGDARYEQYF
V: TRBV6-6; D: TRBD1; size: -; J: TRBJ2-7; DNA: TGTGCCAGCAGTAGACCGGGACAGGGCGTCTACGAGCAGTACTTC; CDR3: CASSRPGQGVYEQYF
V: TRBV7-8; D: -; size: -; J: TRBJ2-1; DNA: TGTGCCAGCAGCTTGTGGACAGATGAAAATGAGCAGTTCTTC; CDR3: CASSLWTDENEQFF
V: TRBV5-4; D: -; size: -; J: TRBJ2-1; DNA: TGTGCCAGCAGCTTCCCTGGCACTGGGCCATACAATGAGCAGTTCTTC; CDR3: CASSFPGTGPYNEQFF
V: TRBV9; D: -; size: -; J: TRBJ1-1; DNA: TGTGCCAGCAGCGTAGAAGGGGGCACTGAAGCTTTCTTT; CDR3: CASSVEGGTEAFF
V: TRBV30; D: -; size: -; J: TRBJ2-7; DNA: TGTGCCTGGAGTTCCAAAACAGGGACCGAGCAGTACTTC; CDR3: CAWSSKTGTEQYF
V: TRBV27; D: TRBD2; size: -; J: TRBJ2-2; DNA: TGTGCCAGCTACGCCGGGACTAGCGGTTTCACCGGGGAGCTGTTTTTT; CDR3: CASYAGTSGFTGELFF
V: TRBV2; D: -; size: once; J: TRBJ2-1; DNA: TGTGCCAGCAGTTCGGGATTAGGAAATGAGCAGTTCTTC; CDR3: CASSSGLGNEQFF
V: TRBV24-1; D: TRBD2; size: -; J: TRBJ2-3; DNA: TGTGCCACCAGTGATTTGCGGGGGGTCAGCACAGATACGCAGTATTTT; CDR3: CATSDLRGVSTDTQYF
V: TRBV19; D: TRBD1; size: -; J: TRBJ1-2; DNA: TGTGCCAGTATGGGGACAGGGGTGCCCCATACCTACACCTTC; CDR3: CASMGTGVPHTYTF
V: TRBV11-1; D: -; size: -; J: TRBJ1-6; DNA: TGTGCCAGCAGCTTACGGGTCGATAATTCACCCCTCCACTTT; CDR3: CASSLRVDNSPLHF
V: TRBV28; D: -; size: -; J: TRBJ1-5; DNA: TGTGCCAGGCCCCCCAGGGTTCGGAATCAGCCCCAGCATTTT; CDR3: CARPPRVRNQPQHF
V: TRBV4-1; D: -; size: -; J: TRBJ1-2; DNA: TGCGCCAGCAGCCAAGATCCTGTTGGGCCAGCTAACTATGGCTACACCTTC; CDR3: CASSQDPVGPANYGYTF
V: TRBV2; D: -; size: -; J: TRBJ1-2; DNA: TGTGCCAGCAAATCGGGAGTCTCGGGTGGCTACACCTTC; CDR3: CASKSGVSGGYTF
V: TRBV6-5; D: -; size: once; J: TRBJ2-1; DNA: TGTGCCAGCATTGGTGGGGGGTTGGTCACTGAGCAGTTCTTC; CDR3: CASIGGGLVTEQFF
V: TRBV19; D: -; size: -; J: TRBJ1-4; DNA: TGTGCCAGTAGTGACCAGAGGGTTCCCACTAATGAAAAACTGTTTTTT; CDR3: CASSDQRVPTNEKLFF
V: TRBV24-1; D: -; size: -; J: TRBJ1-1; DNA: TGTGCCACCAGTGACTACGGAGGGGAGCGGGTTAACACTGAAGCTTTCTTT; CDR3: CATSDYGGERVNTEAFF
V: TRBV19; D: -; size: -; J: TRBJ1-2; DNA: TGTGCCAGTAGTATGGGACGGAGGGCCTATGGCTACACCTTC; CDR3: CASSMGRRAYGYTF
V: TRBV10-3; D: TRBD1; size: -; J: TRBJ1-6; DNA: TGTGCCATCAGTATGGACAGGGATAATTCACCCCTCCACTTT; CDR3: CAISMDRDNSPLHF
V: TRBV7-9; D: -; size: -; J: TRBJ1-3; DNA: TGTGCCAGCAGCCTCCCAGGGGTCGCCGGAAACACCATATATTTT; CDR3: CASSLPGVAGNTIYF
V: TRBV5-1; D: TRBD2; size: -; J: TRBJ2-7; DNA: TGCGCCAGCAGCTTAACCGGGGGGGCTAACGAGCAGTACTTC; CDR3: CASSLTGGANEQYF
V: TRBV7-9; D: -; size: -; J: TRBJ1-2; DNA: TGTGCCAGCAGCTTAGAAGGAGCTAACTATGGCTACACCTTC; CDR3: CASSLEGANYGYTF
V: TRBV2; D: -; size: few; J: TRBJ1-4; DNA: TGTGCCAGCAGTGAGCGGGCGGACCATAATGAAAAACTGTTTTTT; CDR3: CASSERADHNEKLFF
V: TRBV7-2; D: -; size: -; J: TRBJ2-4; DNA: TGTGCCAGCAGCTTAGTTGGCTTACGGCAGGTTCAGTACTTC; CDR3: CASSLVGLRQVQYF